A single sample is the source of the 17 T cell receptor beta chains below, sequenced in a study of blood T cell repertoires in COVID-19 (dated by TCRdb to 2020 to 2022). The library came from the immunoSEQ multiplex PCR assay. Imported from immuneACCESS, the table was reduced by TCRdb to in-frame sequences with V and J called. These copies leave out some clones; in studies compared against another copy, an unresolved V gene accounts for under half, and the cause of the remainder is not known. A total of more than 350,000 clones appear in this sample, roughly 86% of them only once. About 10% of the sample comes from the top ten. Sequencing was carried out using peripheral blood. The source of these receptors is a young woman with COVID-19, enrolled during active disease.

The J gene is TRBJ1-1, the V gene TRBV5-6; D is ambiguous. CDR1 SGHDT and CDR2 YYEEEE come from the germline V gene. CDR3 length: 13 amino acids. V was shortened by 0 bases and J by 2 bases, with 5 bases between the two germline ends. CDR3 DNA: TGTGCCAGCAGCTTGGTGGCCAACACTGAAGCTTTCTTT. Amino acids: CASSLVANTEAFF.

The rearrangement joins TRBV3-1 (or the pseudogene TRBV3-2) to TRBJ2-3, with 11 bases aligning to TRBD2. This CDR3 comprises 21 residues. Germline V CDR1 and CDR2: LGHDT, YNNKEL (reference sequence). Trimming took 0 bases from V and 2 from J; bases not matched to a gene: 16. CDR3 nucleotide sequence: TGTGCCAGCAGCCAAGAAGAGGATCGGAATAGCGGGAGGGAGGTCACAGATACGCAGTATTTT. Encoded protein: CASSQEEDRNSGREVTDTQYF.

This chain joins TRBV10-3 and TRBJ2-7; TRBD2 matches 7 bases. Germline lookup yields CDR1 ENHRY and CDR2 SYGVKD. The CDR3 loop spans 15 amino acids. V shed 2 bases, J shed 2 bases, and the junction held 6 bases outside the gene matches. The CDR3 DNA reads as TGTGCCATCAGTGAGATCCAGCGGGGAACCTACGAGCAGTACTTC. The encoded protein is CAISEIQRGTYEQYF.

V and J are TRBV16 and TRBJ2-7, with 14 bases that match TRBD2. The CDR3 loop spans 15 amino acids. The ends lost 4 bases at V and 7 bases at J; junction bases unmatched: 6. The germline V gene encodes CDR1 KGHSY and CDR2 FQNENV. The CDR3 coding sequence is TGTGCCAGCAGCCCCGGGACTAGCGGGAGTGGGGAGCAGTACTTC. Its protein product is CASSPGTSGSGEQYF.

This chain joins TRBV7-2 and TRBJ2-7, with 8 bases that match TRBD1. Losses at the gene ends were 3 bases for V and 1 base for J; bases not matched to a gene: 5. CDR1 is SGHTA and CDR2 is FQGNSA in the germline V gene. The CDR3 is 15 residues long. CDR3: CASSFDRGQSYEQYF. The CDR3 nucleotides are TGTGCCAGCAGCTTCGACAGGGGACAATCCTACGAGCAGTACTTC. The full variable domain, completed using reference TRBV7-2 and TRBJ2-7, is GAGVSQSPSNKVTEKGKDVELRCDPISGHTALYWYRQSLGQGLEFLIYFQGNSAPDKSGLPSDRFSAERTGGSVSTLTIQRTQQEDSAVYLCASSFDRGQSYEQYFGPGTRLTVT.

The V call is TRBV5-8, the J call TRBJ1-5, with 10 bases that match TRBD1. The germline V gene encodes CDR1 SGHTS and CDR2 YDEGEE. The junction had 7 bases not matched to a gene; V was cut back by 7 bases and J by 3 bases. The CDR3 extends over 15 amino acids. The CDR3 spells CASSGQGQSNQPQHF. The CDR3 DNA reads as TGTGCCAGCTCGGGACAGGGGCAATCCAATCAGCCCCAGCATTTT.

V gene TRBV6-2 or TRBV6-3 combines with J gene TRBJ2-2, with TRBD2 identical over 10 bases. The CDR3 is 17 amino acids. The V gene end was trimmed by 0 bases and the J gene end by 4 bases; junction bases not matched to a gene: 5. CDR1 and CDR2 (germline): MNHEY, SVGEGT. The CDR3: CASSYSPLAGVTGELFF. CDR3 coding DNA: TGTGCCAGCAGTTACTCGCCCCTAGCGGGAGTCACCGGGGAGCTGTTTTTT.

Here the CDR3 reads CASSSRTGNYGYTF. CDR3 nucleotide sequence: TGTGCCAGCAGCTCGCGGACAGGGAACTATGGCTACACCTTC. The V call is TRBV7-2, the J call TRBJ1-2, with 8 bases that match TRBD1. This CDR3 region has 14 residues. Germline V gives CDR1 SGHTA, CDR2 FQGNSA. Trimming at V came to 4 bases and at J to 2 bases, leaving 3 bases not matched to a gene.

The CDR3 nucleotides are TGTGCCAGTAGTATAGGCAGGGGACATGACACTGAAGCTTTCTTT. Translated: CASSIGRGHDTEAFF. J is TRBJ1-1 and V is TRBV19; D possibly corresponds to TRBD1 (6 bases). CDR1 LNHDA and CDR2 SQIVND come from the germline V gene (reference sequence). CDR3 length: 15 amino acids. With 1 base removed from V and 3 bases from J, the gap between germline ends came to 12 bases.

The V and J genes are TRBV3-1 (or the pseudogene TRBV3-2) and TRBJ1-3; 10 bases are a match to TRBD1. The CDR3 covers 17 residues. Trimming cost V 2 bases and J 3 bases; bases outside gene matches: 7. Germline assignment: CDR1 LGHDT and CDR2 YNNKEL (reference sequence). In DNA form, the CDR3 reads TGTGCCAGCAGCCAACCGGGACAGGGGTTCCTTGGAAACACCATATATTTT. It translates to CASSQPGQGFLGNTIYF.

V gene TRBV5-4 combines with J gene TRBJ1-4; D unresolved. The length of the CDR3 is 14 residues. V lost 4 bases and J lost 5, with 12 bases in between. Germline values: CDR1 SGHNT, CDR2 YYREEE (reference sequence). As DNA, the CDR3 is TGTGCCAGCAGCACACGCGGGTCCAATGAAAAACTGTTTTTT. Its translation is CASSTRGSNEKLFF.

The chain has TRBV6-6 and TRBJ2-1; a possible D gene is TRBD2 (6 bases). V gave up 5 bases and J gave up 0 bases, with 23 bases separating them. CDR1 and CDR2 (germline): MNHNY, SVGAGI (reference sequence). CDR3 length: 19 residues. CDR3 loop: CASSLFPTFGDSSYNEQFF. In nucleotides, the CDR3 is TGTGCCAGCAGTCTTTTTCCGACCTTCGGGGACTCCTCCTACAATGAGCAGTTCTTC.

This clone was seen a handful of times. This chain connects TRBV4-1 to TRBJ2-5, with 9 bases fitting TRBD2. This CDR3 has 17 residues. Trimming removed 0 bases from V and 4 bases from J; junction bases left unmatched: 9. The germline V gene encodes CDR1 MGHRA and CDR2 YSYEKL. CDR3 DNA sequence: TGCGCCAGCAGCCAAGATGGGGGGCGGGAGGGCCGAGAGACCCAGTACTTC. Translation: CASSQDGGREGRETQYF.

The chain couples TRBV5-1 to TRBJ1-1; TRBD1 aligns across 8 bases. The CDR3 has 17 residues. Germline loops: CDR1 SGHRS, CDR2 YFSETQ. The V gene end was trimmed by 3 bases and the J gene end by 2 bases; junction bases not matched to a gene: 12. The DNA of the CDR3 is TGCGCCAGCAGCTCCCACGGGACAGGCGGGTATAACACTGAAGCTTTCTTT. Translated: CASSSHGTGGYNTEAFF.

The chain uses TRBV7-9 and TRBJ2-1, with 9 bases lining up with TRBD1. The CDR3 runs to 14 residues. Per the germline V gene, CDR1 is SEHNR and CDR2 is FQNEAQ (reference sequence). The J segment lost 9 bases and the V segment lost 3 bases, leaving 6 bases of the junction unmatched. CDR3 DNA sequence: TGTGCCAGCAGCTTCTTGACAGGGGGTGGTGAGCAGTTCTTC. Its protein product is CASSFLTGGGEQFF.

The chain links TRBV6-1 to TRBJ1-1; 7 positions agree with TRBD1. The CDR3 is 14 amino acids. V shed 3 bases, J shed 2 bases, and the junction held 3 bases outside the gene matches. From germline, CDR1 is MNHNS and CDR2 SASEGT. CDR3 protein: CASSETGRNTEAFF. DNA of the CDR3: TGTGCCAGCAGTGAGACAGGGAGAAACACTGAAGCTTTCTTT.

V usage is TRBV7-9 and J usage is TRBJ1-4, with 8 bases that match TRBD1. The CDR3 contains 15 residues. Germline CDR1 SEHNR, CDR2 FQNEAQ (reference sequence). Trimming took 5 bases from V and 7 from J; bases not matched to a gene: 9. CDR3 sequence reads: CASSPGDRPLEKLFF. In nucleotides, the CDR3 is TGTGCCAGCAGCCCTGGGGACAGGCCCCTTGAAAAACTGTTTTTT. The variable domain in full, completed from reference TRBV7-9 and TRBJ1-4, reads DTGVSQNPRHKITKRGQNVTFRCDPISEHNRLYWYRQTLGQGPEFLTYFQNEAQLEKSRLLSDRFSAERPKGSFSTLEIQRTEQGDSAMYLCASSPGDRPLEKLFFGSGTQLSVL.